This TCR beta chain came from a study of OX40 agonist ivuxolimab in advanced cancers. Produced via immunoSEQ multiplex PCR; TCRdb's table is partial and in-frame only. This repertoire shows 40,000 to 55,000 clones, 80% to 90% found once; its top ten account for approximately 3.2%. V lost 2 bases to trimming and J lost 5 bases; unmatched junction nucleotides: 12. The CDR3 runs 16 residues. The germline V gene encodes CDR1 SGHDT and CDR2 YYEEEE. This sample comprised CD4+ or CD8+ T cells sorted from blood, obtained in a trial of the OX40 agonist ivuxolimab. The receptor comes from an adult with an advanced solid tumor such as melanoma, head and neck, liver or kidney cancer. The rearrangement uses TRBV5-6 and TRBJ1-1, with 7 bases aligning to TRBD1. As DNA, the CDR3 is TGTGCCAGCAGCTTCTTGACAGGGTTTTTGAGTACTGAAGCTTTCTTT. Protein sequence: CASSFLTGFLSTEAFF. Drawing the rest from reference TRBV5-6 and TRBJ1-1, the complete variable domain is DAGVTQSPTHLIKTRGQQVTLRCSPKSGHDTVSWYQQALGQGPQFIFQYYEEEERQRGNFPDRFSGHQFPNYSSELNVNALLLGDSALYLCASSFLTGFLSTEAFFGQGTRLTVV.